A selection of T cell receptor beta chains follows, all from one sample in a study of T cells after yellow fever vaccination. TCRdb ran MiXCR on the 5' RACE reads and lists one entry per CDR3 protein. The data contain 110,000 to 150,000 distinct CDR3 sequences, approximately 6.6% of them seen just once; the ten biggest clones take up approximately 0.67%. The starting material was CD4+ T cells sorted from PBMCs, obtained 10 days after the yellow fever booster vaccination. The receptors derive from a man in his thirties or forties who received the YFV17D yellow fever vaccine. CDR3s include the opening cysteine and the closing phenylalanine or tryptophan. Each record gives: V gene, clone size, J gene, D gene, CDR3 DNA, CDR3 protein. A D gene is named only where the DNA matches it firmly. Size is stated for part of the rows, as once, few or many counts, or as a class when the clone is expanded.

TRBV20-1,many,TRBJ2-3,.,TGCAGTGCTAGGAGATACGGCGCAACCGTGGGAGATACGCAGTATTTT,CSARRYGATVGDTQYF
TRBV3-1,many,TRBJ2-3,.,TGTGCCAGCAGCCGACGATACTTCAGGGACGGGAGCAGGTCAGATACGCAGTATTTT,CASSRRYFRDGSRSDTQYF
TRBV27,many,TRBJ1-6,.,TGTGCCAGCAGTTTGGGCAGGGACATTAATTCACCCCTCCACTTT,CASSLGRDINSPLHF
TRBV12-3/TRBV12-4,many,TRBJ1-2,.,TGTGCCAGCAGCGAGGGGTACTATGGCTACACCTTC,CASSEGYYGYTF
TRBV12-3/TRBV12-4,many,TRBJ2-1,TRBD2,TGTGCCAGCAGAGGACTAGCGGACTACAATGAGCAGTTCTTC,CASRGLADYNEQFF
TRBV6-5,few,TRBJ2-7,.,TGTGCCAGCAGCTCGACCCACTACGAGCAGTACTTC,CASSSTHYEQYF
TRBV6-2/TRBV6-3,many,TRBJ2-2,.,TGTGCCAGCAGACCTCAGGGGAACGGGGAGCTGTTTTTT,CASRPQGNGELFF
TRBV12-3/TRBV12-4,many,TRBJ2-4,.,TGTGCCAGCAGGTCGGACGGCCCGGGGATTCAGTACTTC,CASRSDGPGIQYF
TRBV20-1,many,TRBJ2-1,TRBD2,TGCAGTGCATCGACTAGCGGGCTAAACAATGAGCAGTTCTTC,CSASTSGLNNEQFF
TRBV18,few,TRBJ2-1,TRBD1,TGTGCCAGCTCACCAACCGGGACAGGAGACGGCAATGAGCAGTTCTTC,CASSPTGTGDGNEQFF
TRBV3-1,many,TRBJ1-2,.,TGTGCCAGCAGCCATTCCGGTCCAATCCATGGCTACACCTTC,CASSHSGPIHGYTF
TRBV7-9,many,TRBJ1-1,.,TGTGCCAGCAGCTTAATGGGAGGTGAAGCTTTCTTT,CASSLMGGEAFF
TRBV6-2/TRBV6-3,.,TRBJ1-2,.,TGTGCCAGCAGTTACTCTGTCCCGGATGGCTACACCTTC,CASSYSVPDGYTF
TRBV3-1,.,TRBJ2-5,.,TGTGCCAGCAGTCAAGGGCGGATAATACAAGAGACCCAGTACTTC,CASSQGRIIQETQYF
TRBV5-1,many,TRBJ2-5,.,TGCGCCAGCAGCTTGGGGACGGAGACCCAGTACTTC,CASSLGTETQYF
TRBV29-1,many,TRBJ1-2,.,TGCAGCGCGATGGACGGCGCTAACTATGGCTACACCTTC,CSAMDGANYGYTF
TRBV7-2,many,TRBJ2-3,.,TGTGCCAGCAGCACCACTAGCACAGATACGCAGTATTTT,CASSTTSTDTQYF
TRBV5-4,few,TRBJ2-5,TRBD2,TGTGCCAGCAGCCCGCGGAAGACTAGCGGGAAAGAGACCCAGTACTTC,CASSPRKTSGKETQYF
TRBV6-2/TRBV6-3,many,TRBJ2-1,.,TGTGCCAGTGATAGAGGGAGATACTACAATGAGCAGTTCTTC,CASDRGRYYNEQFF
TRBV4-3,many,TRBJ2-5,.,TGCGCCAGCAGAAAACAGGCCGGTGTGGAGACCCAGTACTTC,CASRKQAGVETQYF
TRBV6-2/TRBV6-3,many,TRBJ2-2,.,TGTGCCAGCAGTTACTCTAGAGGGATGTATTTTGCCGGGGAGCTGTTTTTT,CASSYSRGMYFAGELFF
TRBV5-1,many,TRBJ1-1,TRBD1,TGCGCCAGCAGTTCGGCAGGGGGTAACACTGAAGCTTTCTTT,CASSSAGGNTEAFF
TRBV5-1,many,TRBJ2-7,TRBD1,TGCGCCAGCAGCTTGCAGGGGACAGGGTTTCAGACACACTCCTACGAGCAGTACTTC,CASSLQGTGFQTHSYEQYF
TRBV6-1,.,TRBJ2-6,.,TGTGCCATACGAGAGTCCGGGGCCAACGTCCTGACTTTC,CAIRESGANVLTF
TRBV7-2,few,TRBJ2-7,TRBD1,TGTGCCAGCAGCAAGTACCGGACAGGGTACGAGCAGTACTTC,CASSKYRTGYEQYF
TRBV20-1,many,TRBJ1-1,.,TGCAGTGCTTTCCAGAGGAACACTGAAGCTTTCTTT,CSAFQRNTEAFF
TRBV20-1,.,TRBJ2-7,.,TGCAGTGCTAGGACCTCTTTAGGGTCTCTCTACGAGCAGTACTTC,CSARTSLGSLYEQYF
TRBV7-2,many,TRBJ2-1,TRBD2,TGTGCCAGCAGCTTAGAAGGTAGCGGGGTTTACAATGAGCAGTTCTTC,CASSLEGSGVYNEQFF